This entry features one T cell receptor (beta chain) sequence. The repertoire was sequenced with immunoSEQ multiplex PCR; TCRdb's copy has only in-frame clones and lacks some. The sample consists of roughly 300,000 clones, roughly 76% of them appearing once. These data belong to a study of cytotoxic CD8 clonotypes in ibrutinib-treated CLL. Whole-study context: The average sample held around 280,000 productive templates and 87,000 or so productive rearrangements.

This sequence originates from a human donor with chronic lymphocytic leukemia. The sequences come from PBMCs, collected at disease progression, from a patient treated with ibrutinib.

The CDR3: CASSLDTSENEQFF. CDR3 nucleotide sequence: TGCGCCAGCAGCTTGGACACTAGCGAAAATGAGCAGTTCTTC. V gene TRBV5-1 combines with J gene TRBJ2-1; 7 nucleotides align to TRBD2. The V segment lost 0 bases and the J segment 7 bases; nucleotides outside the gene matches: 4. CDR1 SGHRS and CDR2 YFSETQ come from the germline V gene. CDR3 length equals 14 residues.